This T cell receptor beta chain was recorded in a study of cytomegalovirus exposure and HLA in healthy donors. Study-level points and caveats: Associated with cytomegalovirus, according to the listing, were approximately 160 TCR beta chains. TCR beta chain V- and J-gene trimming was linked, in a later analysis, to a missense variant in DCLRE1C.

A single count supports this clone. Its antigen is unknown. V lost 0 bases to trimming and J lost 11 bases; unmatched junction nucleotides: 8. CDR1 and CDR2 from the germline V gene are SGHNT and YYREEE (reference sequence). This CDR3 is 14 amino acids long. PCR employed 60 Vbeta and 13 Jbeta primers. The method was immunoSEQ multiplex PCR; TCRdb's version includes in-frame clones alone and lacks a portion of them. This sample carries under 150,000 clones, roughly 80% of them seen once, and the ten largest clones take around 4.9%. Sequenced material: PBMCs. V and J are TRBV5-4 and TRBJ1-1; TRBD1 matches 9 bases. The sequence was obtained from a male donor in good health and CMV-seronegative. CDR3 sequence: CASSLATGGHSAFF. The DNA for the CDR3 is TGTGCCAGCAGCTTGGCGACAGGGGGGCACAGCGCTTTCTTT.